The 26 T cell receptor beta chains reported below all come from one sample, sequenced in a study of shared clonotypes between healthy human individuals. TCRdb's copy holds only in-frame clones and misses some; the assay was immunoSEQ multiplex PCR. Of 550,000 to 750,000 clones in the sample, 90% to 95% were seen once. Terminally differentiated effector memory CD45RA+ cells were excluded by CCR7 positive selection of CD45RO-negative cells. The sample consisted of naive CD8+ T cells sorted from blood. The receptors shown here come from a man aged 30-40 years in good health.

V is TRBV11-2 and J is TRBJ1-5; D unclear. Trimming removed 1 base at V and 3 bases at J, with 7 bases between. Germline CDR1 is SGHAT and CDR2 is FQNNGV. CDR3 length: 14 residues. CDR3 coding DNA: TGTGCCAGCAGCTTAGGGCCGCTCAATCAGCCCCAGCATTTT. Protein: CASSLGPLNQPQHF.

V usage is TRBV4-3 and J usage is TRBJ2-7, with 8 bases that match TRBD2. This CDR3 contains 15 residues. The germline V gene has CDR1 LGHNA and CDR2 YSLEER. Losses at the gene ends were 3 bases for V and 5 bases for J; bases not matched to a gene: 9. CDR3 in amino acids: CASSHFSGARDEQYF. The CDR3, as DNA: TGCGCCAGCAGCCACTTTAGCGGGGCTCGGGACGAGCAGTACTTC.

The chain couples TRBV30 to TRBJ1-1; D not certain. The CDR3 has 13 amino acids. Germline assignment: CDR1 GTSNPN and CDR2 SVGIG (reference sequence). V was cut by 0 bases and J by 7 bases, with 12 bases left in between. For the CDR3, the DNA is TGTGCCTGGAGTGTACTGAGGTCGCATGAAGCTTTCTTT. Amino acid sequence: CAWSVLRSHEAFF.

The rearrangement links TRBV7-7 to TRBJ2-3, with a weak D call TRBD2 (6 bases). With 1 base removed from V and 0 bases from J, the gap between germline ends came to 20 bases. CDR1 is SSHAT and CDR2 is FNYEAQ in the germline V gene (reference sequence). This CDR3 has 19 residues. The CDR3 sequence: CASSLGGPDGLFSTDTQYF. The CDR3 bases are TGTGCCAGCAGCTTAGGGGGACCGGACGGACTATTTAGCACAGATACGCAGTATTTT. Full variable domain (outside the CDR3, taken from reference TRBV7-7 and TRBJ2-3): GAGVSQSPRYKVTKRGQDVTLRCDPISSHATLYWYQQALGQGPEFLTYFNYEAQPDKSGLPSDRFSAERPEGSISTLTIQRTEQRDSAMYRCASSLGGPDGLFSTDTQYFGPGTRLTVL.

The chain uses TRBV7-2 and TRBJ2-7; 7 nucleotides agree with TRBD2. The germline V gene encodes CDR1 SGHTA and CDR2 FQGNSA. The trim removed 2 bases at V and 4 bases at J, leaving 8 bases unmatched. The CDR3 has 15 residues. CDR3 loop: CASSLSGGSGYEQYF. As DNA, the CDR3 is TGTGCCAGCAGCTTATCCGGCGGGAGTGGTTACGAGCAGTACTTC.

This sequence joins TRBV5-1 and TRBJ2-1; 11 bases match TRBD2. The CDR3 covers 20 residues. Germline lookup yields CDR1 SGHRS and CDR2 YFSETQ. The V gene end was trimmed by 4 bases and the J gene end by 7 bases; junction bases not matched to a gene: 22. The CDR3 DNA reads TGCGCCAGCAGCGCAAAACTAGCGGGAGTGTTAATTCCTACGGGGAATGAGCAGTTCTTC. Its protein is CASSAKLAGVLIPTGNEQFF. Supplemented by reference TRBV5-1 and TRBJ2-1, the full variable domain reads KAGVTQTPRYLIKTRGQQVTLSCSPISGHRSVSWYQQTPGQGLQFLFEYFSETQRNKGNFPGRFSGRQFSNSRSEMNVSTLELGDSALYLCASSAKLAGVLIPTGNEQFFGPGTRLTVL.

V and J are TRBV7-2 and TRBJ2-5; maybe TRBD2 (6 bases). Trimming removed 4 bases at V and 2 bases at J, with 17 bases between. Germline CDR1 is SGHTA and CDR2 is FQGNSA. This CDR3 region has 16 residues. CDR3 sequence (DNA): TGTGCCAGCAGCTGGGGAGGCTTGGGGGGACAAGAGACCCAGTACTTC. This sequence encodes CASSWGGLGGQETQYF. The complete variable domain, with remaining parts taken from reference TRBV7-2 and TRBJ2-5, reads GAGVSQSPSNKVTEKGKDVELRCDPISGHTALYWYRQSLGQGLEFLIYFQGNSAPDKSGLPSDRFSAERTGGSVSTLTIQRTQQEDSAVYLCASSWGGLGGQETQYFGPGTRLLVL.

This clone appeared once. V gene TRBV5-1 combines with J gene TRBJ1-1; 8 bases are shared with TRBD1. Germline V gene lookup returns CDR1 SGHRS and CDR2 YFSETQ. The CDR3 runs to 16 residues. The junction had 6 bases not matched to a gene; V was cut back by 1 base and J by 1 base. CDR3 nucleotide sequence: TGCGCCAGCAGCTTGCGGTGGGACAGGACGAACACTGAAGCTTTCTTT. This gives the protein CASSLRWDRTNTEAFF.

The chain uses TRBV27 and TRBJ1-2; TRBD1 might be the D (5 bases). The CDR3 is 13 amino acids. Germline lookup yields CDR1 MNHEY and CDR2 SMNVEV (reference sequence). Trimming left V 2 bases short and J 4 bases short, with 8 bases between. CDR3 nucleotide sequence: TGTGCCAGCAGTTTAAGCAGGGCCTATGGCTACACCTTC. Its translation is CASSLSRAYGYTF.

The gene calls are TRBV6-6 and TRBJ2-1; 7 bases agree with TRBD1. V was pared by 7 bases and J by 13 bases, with 7 bases of the junction left unmatched. The CDR3 has 11 amino acids. Germline V lookup: CDR1 MNHNY, CDR2 SVGAGI (reference sequence). CDR3 loop: CASTQGVLQFF. For the CDR3, the DNA is TGTGCCAGCACCCAGGGGGTACTACAGTTCTTC.

V gene TRBV5-1 combines with J gene TRBJ2-7, with 12 bases that match TRBD1. The V and J ends lost 5 bases and 5 bases, in that order; junction bases with no gene match: 5. The CDR3 loop spans 14 amino acids. Germline V gives CDR1 SGHRS, CDR2 YFSETQ. CDR3 amino acids: CASSSGTGGDEQYF. The CDR3 DNA reads as TGCGCCAGCAGTTCCGGGACAGGGGGCGACGAGCAGTACTTC.

V is TRBV7-3 and J is TRBJ2-1; D is undetermined. Germline lookup yields CDR1 SGHTA and CDR2 FQGTGA. The CDR3 totals 15 residues. The V end was cut by 1 base, the J end by 8 bases, with 15 bases between. The CDR3 here is CASSLNGPPGDEQFF. In DNA, the CDR3 is TGTGCCAGCAGCTTAAACGGGCCTCCCGGTGATGAGCAGTTCTTC.

Notes on this clone: The sample carries other DNA sequences with the same CDR3. V and J are TRBV27 and TRBJ2-7; maybe TRBD2 (7 bases). V was clipped by 5 bases and J by 2 bases, with 10 bases between them. Germline V CDR1 and CDR2: MNHEY, SMNVEV (reference sequence). The CDR3 length is 13 residues. CDR3: CASSRGGPYEQYF. The CDR3 DNA reads TGTGCCAGCAGTAGGGGGGGGCCCTACGAGCAGTACTTC.

The V call is TRBV11-2, the J call TRBJ1-1, with 7 positions matching TRBD1. Germline V CDR1 and CDR2: SGHAT, FQNNGV. The CDR3 is made up of 16 amino acids. V lost 6 bases to trimming and J lost 0 bases; unmatched junction nucleotides: 10. DNA of the CDR3: TGTGCCAGCAGTCGGGAGGGACAGCATATGAACACTGAAGCTTTCTTT. This translates into CASSREGQHMNTEAFF.

The chain couples TRBV9 to TRBJ2-7; D is perhaps TRBD1 (5 bases). V shed 3 bases and J shed 1 base, with 20 bases lying between them. This CDR3 region has 17 residues. The V gene's germline CDR1 is SGDLS and CDR2 YYNGEE. CDR3 nucleotides: TGTGCCAGCAGCGGATTGCAGGGATTTGTCTCATCCTACGAGCAGTACTTC. It specifies CASSGLQGFVSSYEQYF.

The chain joins TRBV5-6 to TRBJ2-7; no firm D call. V was trimmed by 4 bases and J by 4 bases, leaving 9 bases between them. The CDR3 loop spans 12 amino acids. Per the germline V gene, CDR1 is SGHDT and CDR2 is YYEEEE. CDR3 DNA: TGTGCCAGCAGCCTGACAAATTACGAGCAGTACTTC. Its protein is CASSLTNYEQYF. The variable domain in full, with the rest retrieved from reference TRBV5-6 and TRBJ2-7, is DAGVTQSPTHLIKTRGQQVTLRCSPKSGHDTVSWYQQALGQGPQFIFQYYEEEERQRGNFPDRFSGHQFPNYSSELNVNALLLGDSALYLCASSLTNYEQYFGPGTRLTVT.

This chain joins TRBV9 and TRBJ1-2, with TRBD1 matching over 7 bases. This CDR3 has 13 amino acids. Losses at the gene ends were 3 bases for V and 3 bases for J; bases not matched to a gene: 2. Germline CDR1 SGDLS, CDR2 YYNGEE. CDR3 amino acids: CASSATGDYGYTF. The CDR3 DNA reads TGTGCCAGCAGCGCCACAGGGGACTATGGCTACACCTTC.

CDR3 DNA: TGTGCCAGCAGCCGACGGGACAGTAAAGAAAAACTGTTTTTT. Its protein product is CASSRRDSKEKLFF. The V gene is TRBV7-6, the J gene TRBJ1-4, with 7 bases identical to TRBD1. The germline V gene has CDR1 SGHVS and CDR2 FNYEAQ. The length of the CDR3 is 14 residues. V lost 5 bases, J lost 8 bases, and 8 bases stayed unmatched.

CDR3 nucleotide sequence: TGTGCCAGCAGCCGTGGGGGACAGGGCCCCTCTGGGGCCAACGTCCTGACTTTC. Amino acids: CASSRGGQGPSGANVLTF. The chain couples TRBV5-4 to TRBJ2-6; 9 positions agree with TRBD1. In germline, CDR1 is SGHNT, CDR2 YYREEE (reference sequence). With 4 bases clipped from V and 0 bases from J, the junction kept 8 bases outside the gene matches. The CDR3 sequence is 18 residues long.

In its sample, this clone was seen once. This chain uses TRBV4-1 with TRBJ1-2; D ambiguous. CDR1 is MGHRA and CDR2 is YSYEKL in the germline V gene. V lost 1 base to trimming and J lost 1 base, with 10 bases between them. The CDR3 totals 15 residues. CDR3 amino acids: CASSQVGRLNYGYTF. The CDR3 DNA is TGCGCCAGCAGCCAAGTTGGGCGTCTTAACTATGGCTACACCTTC.

CDR3 in DNA: TGTGCCAGCAGCTTGAGACAGGAGCACTATGGCTACACCTTC. This encodes CASSLRQEHYGYTF. The chain recombines TRBV7-3 with TRBJ1-2, with D maybe TRBD1 (6 bases). The CDR3 covers 14 residues. The V end was cut by 3 bases, the J end by 3 bases, with 11 bases between. Germline-derived CDR1 and CDR2 are SGHTA and FQGTGA.

This clone was seen once. This chain connects TRBV7-2 to TRBJ2-5; D is undetermined. This CDR3 is built from 12 residues. The germline V gene encodes CDR1 SGHTA and CDR2 FQGNSA. V lost 5 bases and J 5 bases, leaving 9 bases between the germline ends. The CDR3 sequence is CASSRTGETQYF. The CDR3 DNA is TGTGCCAGCAGCCGAACGGGTGAGACCCAGTACTTC.

The CDR3 reads CASSLQRAILITDTQYF. CDR3 DNA: TGTGCCAGCAGCTTACAGCGCGCGATACTAATCACAGATACGCAGTATTTT. The gene calls are TRBV7-2 and TRBJ2-3; no firm D call. V was trimmed by 2 bases and J by 2 bases, leaving 17 bases between them. The germline V gene encodes CDR1 SGHTA and CDR2 FQGNSA. The CDR3 totals 17 residues.

The gene calls are TRBV2 and TRBJ2-1, with 8 bases lining up with TRBD1. The CDR3 is 16 amino acids. J gave up 8 bases and V 2 bases, and 11 bases lay outside the gene matches. Germline V gives CDR1 SNHLY, CDR2 FYNNEI. CDR3 sequence: CASSEILTGEDDEQFF. CDR3 sequence (DNA): TGTGCCAGCAGTGAAATCCTGACAGGGGAGGATGATGAGCAGTTCTTC.

Concerning this clone itself: Other DNA sequences in this sample translate to the same CDR3. This chain links TRBV4-1 with TRBJ2-3; D may correspond to TRBD1 or TRBD2 (6 bases each). Germline assignment: CDR1 MGHRA and CDR2 YSYEKL. With 0 bases removed from V and 0 bases from J, the gap between germline ends came to 13 bases. The CDR3 spans 17 residues. The CDR3 protein is CASSQDPQGTSTDTQYF. The CDR3 DNA follows: TGCGCCAGCAGCCAAGACCCCCAGGGGACTAGCACAGATACGCAGTATTTT.

The rearrangement links TRBV27 to TRBJ2-1, with TRBD2 matching 15 bases. Germline CDR1 MNHEY, CDR2 SMNVEV (reference sequence). The junction had 12 bases not matched to a gene; V was cut back by 5 bases and J by 10 bases. CDR3 length: 17 residues. CDR3: CASSTLRTSGRAGEQFF. CDR3 coding DNA: TGTGCCAGCAGTACCCTAAGGACTAGCGGGAGGGCCGGGGAGCAGTTCTTC.